The count of the clone carrying this T cell receptor beta chain is one. Its matching antigen is unknown. Primers: 60 Vbeta forward and 13 Jbeta reverse. Profiling relied on immunoSEQ multiplex PCR, and the TCRdb table lists in-frame clones only, not all of them. The data contain over 150,000 clones, roughly 80% of them singletons. This sample is drawn from a study of cytomegalovirus exposure and HLA in healthy donors. General study findings and limits: Cytomegalovirus-associated status was assigned to about 160 TCR beta chains.

There are 17 residues in the CDR3. Germline trimming cut 0 bases from V and 9 bases from J; bases unmatched to any gene: 11. From germline, CDR1 is SGHRS and CDR2 YFSETQ. Sequences were obtained from PBMCs. The receptor comes from a woman aged 40 to 50 in good health and CMV-seronegative. The chain employs TRBV5-1 and TRBJ2-1, with 11 bases aligning to TRBD2. CDR3 region: CASSLALASGGRGEQFF. The CDR3 DNA is TGCGCCAGCAGCTTGGCCTTGGCTAGCGGGGGGCGCGGTGAGCAGTTCTTC.